This TCR beta chain appears in the sequencing data of a study of blood T cell repertoires in COVID-19. Turning to the study itself: PBMCs, B-cell-depleted T cells, or T cells were the source of the cDNA or gDNA that made up the material.

Only in-frame clones appear in the TCRdb table, and some are missing; sequencing was by immunoSEQ multiplex PCR. In the table there are fewer than 350,000 clones, around 90% of which are singletons. All enrollees were roughly 18 to 90 years old and from under 25 US areas. Cohort assignment relied on participant-reported clinical history. With 4 bases clipped from V and 0 bases from J, the junction kept 8 bases outside the gene matches. CDR3 size: 16 residues. The germline CDR1 and CDR2 sequences are SQVTM and ANQGSEA. This chain joins TRBV29-1 and TRBJ2-5; 10 nucleotides agree with TRBD2. The clonotype originates from a woman between 35 and 50 years old with acute COVID-19. Sequenced input: PBMCs or T cells enriched from blood (not recorded which). The CDR3 here is CSVVSSGGKYQETQYF. Written as DNA, the CDR3 is TGCAGCGTTGTGTCTAGCGGGGGAAAGTACCAAGAGACCCAGTACTTC.